These 21 T cell receptor beta chains were all obtained from the same sample, sequenced in a study of blood T cell repertoires in COVID-19. Assay: immunoSEQ multiplex PCR; the TCRdb copy retains only in-frame clones and omits some. The sample holds approximately 300,000 clones, roughly nine tenths seen once. The sample consisted of peripheral blood. Receptor source: a woman aged 45-59 years who had recovered from COVID-19.

CDR3 residues: CASSPGLTYGYTF. In nucleotides, the CDR3 is TGTGCCAGCAGTCCCGGACTGACCTATGGCTACACCTTC. The chain employs TRBV12-3 or TRBV12-4 and TRBJ1-2; D is undetermined. V was trimmed by 5 bases and J by 4 bases, leaving 11 bases between them. The CDR3 is 13 residues long.

The rearrangement links TRBV5-1 to TRBJ2-3; 16 nucleotides line up with TRBD2. The V gene's germline CDR1 is SGHRS and CDR2 YFSETQ. The CDR3 has 17 amino acids. The J segment lost 6 bases and the V segment lost 2 bases, leaving 6 bases of the junction unmatched. CDR3 DNA sequence: TGCGCCAGCAGCTTCCAGGGACTAGCGGGGGGGTTTGATACGCAGTATTTT. As protein: CASSFQGLAGGFDTQYF.

This clone appeared a few times. This chain joins TRBV10-3 and TRBJ1-2; 8 positions agree with TRBD1. V shed 0 bases, J shed 2 bases, and the junction held 2 bases outside the gene matches. The CDR3 is 15 residues long. Germline assignment: CDR1 ENHRY and CDR2 SYGVKD. The CDR3 loop reads CAISESTGANYGYTF. The DNA of the CDR3 is TGTGCCATCAGTGAGTCGACAGGGGCCAACTATGGCTACACCTTC.

The chain combines TRBV28 with TRBJ1-6; 8 nucleotides agree with TRBD1. CDR3 length: 15 residues. Germline loops: CDR1 MDHEN, CDR2 SYDVKM. V gave up 6 bases and J gave up 4 bases; unmatched junction bases: 5. In DNA, the CDR3 is TGTGCCAGCAGCCAGACAGGGGTTTATAATTCACCCCTCCACTTT. Amino acid sequence: CASSQTGVYNSPLHF.

The chain has TRBV7-2 and TRBJ1-1; D is uncertain. V was shortened by 4 bases and J by 4 bases, with 10 bases between the two germline ends. The CDR3 runs 13 residues. Looked up from germline, CDR1 is SGHTA and CDR2 is FQGNSA. The CDR3 DNA is TGTGCCAGCAGCTCCTTTTTCAGCACTGAAGCTTTCTTT. Protein: CASSSFFSTEAFF.

V usage is TRBV6-5 and J usage is TRBJ1-2, with D possibly matching TRBD1 (6 bases). V shed 7 bases and J shed 4 bases, with 16 bases lying between them. The germline V gene has CDR1 MNHEY and CDR2 SVGAGI. This CDR3 spans 14 amino acids. Here the CDR3 reads CASITPGGGYGYTF. The CDR3 bases are TGTGCCAGCATTACCCCGGGGGGCGGCTATGGCTACACCTTC.

The rearrangement joins TRBV7-2 to TRBJ2-1, with 14 bases fitting TRBD2. V shed 3 bases, J shed 4 bases, and the junction held 2 bases outside the gene matches. CDR3 size: 16 residues. CDR1 is SGHTA and CDR2 is FQGNSA in the germline V gene. Here the CDR3 reads CASSFGLAGGYNEQFF. The CDR3 DNA reads TGTGCCAGCAGCTTCGGACTAGCGGGGGGTTACAATGAGCAGTTCTTC. Looking up the rest from reference TRBV7-2 and TRBJ2-1 gives the full variable domain: GAGVSQSPSNKVTEKGKDVELRCDPISGHTALYWYRQSLGQGLEFLIYFQGNSAPDKSGLPSDRFSAERTGGSVSTLTIQRTQQEDSAVYLCASSFGLAGGYNEQFFGPGTRLTVL.

This chain uses TRBV13 with TRBJ2-7; no firm D call. V dropped 0 bases and J dropped 0 bases, with 12 bases sitting between them. The CDR3 has 16 residues. CDR1 and CDR2 (germline): PRHDT, FYEKMQ (reference sequence). This chain's CDR3 is CASSLGGEPSSYEQYF. The DNA of the CDR3 is TGTGCCAGCAGCTTAGGTGGTGAGCCGAGCTCCTACGAGCAGTACTTC.

The chain employs TRBV5-1 and TRBJ1-2; the match to TRBD1 covers 10 bases. This CDR3 has 14 amino acids. CDR1 and CDR2 from the germline V gene are SGHRS and YFSETQ. V lost 8 bases and J lost 0; bases outside the gene matches: 4. The CDR3 loop is CASGQGVTNYGYTF. Here the CDR3 DNA reads TGCGCCAGTGGACAGGGGGTAACTAACTATGGCTACACCTTC.

This chain links TRBV7-9 with TRBJ1-6; D is perhaps TRBD1 (6 bases). This CDR3 contains 18 residues. V dropped 3 bases and J dropped 4 bases, with 19 bases sitting between them. Germline V gene sequence: CDR1 SEHNR, CDR2 FQNEAQ (reference sequence). As DNA, the CDR3 is TGTGCCAGCAGCTTCACAGGGTTGGATTCCCCTTATAATTCACCCCTCCACTTT. Amino acid sequence: CASSFTGLDSPYNSPLHF.

The genes are TRBV28 and TRBJ1-1; D is possibly TRBD1 (6 bases). CDR1 MDHEN and CDR2 SYDVKM come from the germline V gene. The CDR3 consists of 15 residues. V lost 5 bases, J lost 2 bases, and 15 bases lay in between. CDR3 sequence: CASSLGTRVNTEAFF. CDR3 bases: TGTGCCAGCAGTCTAGGGACAAGGGTAAACACTGAAGCTTTCTTT.

The J gene is TRBJ2-7, the V gene TRBV7-2; weak D call: TRBD2 (5 bases). This CDR3 is 12 amino acids long. Trimming took 5 bases from V and 5 from J, leaving 10 bases between them. Germline values: CDR1 SGHTA, CDR2 FQGNSA. The CDR3 reads CASSAPSNEQYF. CDR3 coding DNA: TGTGCCAGCAGCGCTCCTAGCAACGAGCAGTACTTC.

The chain employs TRBV7-3 and TRBJ1-1, with 7 positions matching TRBD1. CDR3 length: 15 amino acids. CDR1 and CDR2 (germline): SGHTA, FQGTGA. After removal of 5 bases from V and 5 bases from J, the junction contained 11 bases not matched to a gene. Here the CDR3 reads CASSPSRGLRTEAFF. The CDR3 DNA reads as TGTGCCAGCAGCCCCTCGAGGGGGCTGCGGACTGAAGCTTTCTTT.

This chain connects TRBV28 to TRBJ2-3; possible D gene TRBD2, 7 bases. The ends were cut back, 8 bases at V and 2 bases at J, with 14 bases in the middle. Germline lookup yields CDR1 MDHEN and CDR2 SYDVKM. The CDR3 has 14 residues. The chain's CDR3 is CASGGGGPTDTQYF. As DNA, the CDR3 is TGTGCCAGCGGAGGGGGGGGGCCCACAGATACGCAGTATTTT.

This clone was seen at least ten times. The genes are TRBV5-5 and TRBJ1-5; D is perhaps TRBD1 (5 bases). CDR3 length: 12 residues. Germline CDR1 SGHKS, CDR2 YYEKEE (reference sequence). Deletions cut 1 base from V and 10 bases from J, with 9 bases between. The CDR3 bases are TGTGCCAGCAGCTTGTGGGGGGGACCCCAGCATTTT. Residues: CASSLWGGPQHF.

This clone was counted a single time. The chain links TRBV4-3 to TRBJ2-7; D may be TRBD2 (5 bases). Trimming stripped 4 bases from V and 3 bases from J, with 19 bases between. Per germline, CDR1 LGHNA and CDR2 YSLEER. This CDR3 is built from 16 residues. The CDR3 bases are TGCGCCAGCAGCCCCCCCGGAGAGGGCCGACGCTACGAGCAGTACTTC. Its translation: CASSPPGEGRRYEQYF.

This chain links TRBV19 with TRBJ2-5; 10 bases match TRBD1. Germline CDR1 and CDR2: LNHDA and SQIVND (reference sequence). The CDR3 has 15 residues. J gave up 5 bases and V 7 bases, and 10 bases lay outside the gene matches. The CDR3, as DNA: TGTGCCAGTACCCGGGACAGGGGAGGTATGGAGACCCAGTACTTC. Its protein is CASTRDRGGMETQYF.

V usage is TRBV10-3 and J usage is TRBJ1-1; D remains ambiguous. CDR1 is ENHRY, CDR2 SYGVKD, per germline. The CDR3 totals 15 residues. Trimming removed 0 bases from V and 0 bases from J, with 8 bases in between. The CDR3 sequence is CAISESDGMNTEAFF. CDR3 DNA: TGTGCCATCAGTGAGTCGGACGGGATGAACACTGAAGCTTTCTTT.

The genes are TRBV7-9 and TRBJ2-5; 10 bases fit TRBD1. CDR3 size: 16 residues. Per germline, CDR1 SEHNR and CDR2 FQNEAQ (reference sequence). V lost 0 bases, J lost 5 bases, and 6 bases stayed unmatched. The CDR3 reads CASSLARTGGRETQYF. CDR3 sequence (DNA): TGTGCCAGCAGCTTAGCGAGGACAGGGGGTCGGGAGACCCAGTACTTC.

The V call is TRBV7-9, the J call TRBJ1-5; TRBD1 might be the D (5 bases). The CDR3 runs to 15 residues. CDR1 and CDR2 (germline): SEHNR, FQNEAQ (reference sequence). Trimming stripped 5 bases from V and 2 bases from J, with 13 bases between. The CDR3 protein is CASSPGGYGNQPQHF. The DNA for the CDR3 is TGTGCCAGCAGCCCCGGGGGGTATGGCAATCAGCCCCAGCATTTT.

This clone has more than one count but fewer than ten. V gene TRBV28 combines with J gene TRBJ1-5; 8 nucleotides line up with TRBD1. The J segment lost 1 base and the V segment lost 4 bases, leaving 12 bases of the junction unmatched. Germline V gene lookup returns CDR1 MDHEN and CDR2 SYDVKM. This CDR3 spans 18 amino acids. This CDR3 is CASSYLIGTGESNQPQHF. The CDR3 coding sequence is TGTGCCAGCAGTTACCTAATAGGGACAGGAGAAAGCAATCAGCCCCAGCATTTT. Drawing the rest from reference TRBV28 and TRBJ1-5, the complete variable domain is DVKVTQSSRYLVKRTGEKVFLECVQDMDHENMFWYRQDPGLGLRLIYFSYDVKMKEKGDIPEGYSVSREKKERFSLILESASTNQTSMYLCASSYLIGTGESNQPQHFGDGTRLSIL.